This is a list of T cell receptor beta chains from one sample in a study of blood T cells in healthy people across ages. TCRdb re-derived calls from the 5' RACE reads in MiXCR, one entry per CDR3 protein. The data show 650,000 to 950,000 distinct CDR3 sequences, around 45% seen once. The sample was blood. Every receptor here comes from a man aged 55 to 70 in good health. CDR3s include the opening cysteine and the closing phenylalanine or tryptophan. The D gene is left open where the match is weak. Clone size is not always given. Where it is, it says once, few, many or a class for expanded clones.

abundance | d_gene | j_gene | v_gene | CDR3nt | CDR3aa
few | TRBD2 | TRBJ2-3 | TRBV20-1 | TGCAGTGCTAGACTAGCGGCGAAACCGACAGATACGCAGTATTTT | CSARLAAKPTDTQYF
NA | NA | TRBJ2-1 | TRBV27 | TGTGCCAGCAGCTTGACCACTAACGGGGGAAGTAATTACAATGAGCAGTTCTTC | CASSLTTNGGSNYNEQFF
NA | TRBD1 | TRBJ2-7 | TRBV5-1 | TGCGCCAGCAGCTTGGCCGGGACAGGGAACTTCTACGAGCAGTACTTC | CASSLAGTGNFYEQYF
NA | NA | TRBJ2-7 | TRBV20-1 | TGCAGTGCTAGGCCGGGGGGCGGGCTGTCCTACGAGCAGTACTTC | CSARPGGGLSYEQYF
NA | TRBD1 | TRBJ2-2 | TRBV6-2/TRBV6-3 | TGTGCCAGCAGTCCATTATTACAGGGGGCAACCTACACCGGGGAGCTGTTTTTT | CASSPLLQGATYTGELFF
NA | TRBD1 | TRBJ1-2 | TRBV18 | TGTGCCAGCTCACCACTCGACAGGGACGGGGGCTACACCTTC | CASSPLDRDGGYTF
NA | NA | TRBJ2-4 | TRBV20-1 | TGCAGTGCTAGAGATAGGTTAGAAGGGCCAAAAAACATTCAGTACTTC | CSARDRLEGPKNIQYF
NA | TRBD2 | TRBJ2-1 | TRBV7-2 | TGTGCCAGCAGCCGCCGACCGACTAGCGGGGGGGCGGGTGAGCAGTTCTTC | CASSRRPTSGGAGEQFF
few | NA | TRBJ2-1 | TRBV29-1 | TGCAGCGTTGAGAGCCAGGGGTTGGGGGAGACCCAGTTCTTC | CSVESQGLGETQFF
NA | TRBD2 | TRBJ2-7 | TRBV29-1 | TGCAGCGTCCGTCGGGGGGTTCAAGACGAGCAGTACTTC | CSVRRGVQDEQYF